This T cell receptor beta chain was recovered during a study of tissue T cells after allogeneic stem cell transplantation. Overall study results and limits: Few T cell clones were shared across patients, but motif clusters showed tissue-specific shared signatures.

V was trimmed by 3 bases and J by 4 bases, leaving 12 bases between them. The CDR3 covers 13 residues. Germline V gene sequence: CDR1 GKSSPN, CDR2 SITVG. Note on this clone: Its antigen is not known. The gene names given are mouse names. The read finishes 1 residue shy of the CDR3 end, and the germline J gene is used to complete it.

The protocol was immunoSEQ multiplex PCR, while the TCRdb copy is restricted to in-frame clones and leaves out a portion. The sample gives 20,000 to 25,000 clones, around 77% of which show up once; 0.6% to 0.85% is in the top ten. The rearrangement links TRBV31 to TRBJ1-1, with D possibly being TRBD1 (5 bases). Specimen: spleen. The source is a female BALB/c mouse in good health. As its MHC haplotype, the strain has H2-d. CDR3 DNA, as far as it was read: TGTGCCTGGAGCCACTCAGGGCTCACAGAAGTCTTC. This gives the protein CAWSHSGLTEVF. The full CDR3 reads CAWSHSGLTEVFF.